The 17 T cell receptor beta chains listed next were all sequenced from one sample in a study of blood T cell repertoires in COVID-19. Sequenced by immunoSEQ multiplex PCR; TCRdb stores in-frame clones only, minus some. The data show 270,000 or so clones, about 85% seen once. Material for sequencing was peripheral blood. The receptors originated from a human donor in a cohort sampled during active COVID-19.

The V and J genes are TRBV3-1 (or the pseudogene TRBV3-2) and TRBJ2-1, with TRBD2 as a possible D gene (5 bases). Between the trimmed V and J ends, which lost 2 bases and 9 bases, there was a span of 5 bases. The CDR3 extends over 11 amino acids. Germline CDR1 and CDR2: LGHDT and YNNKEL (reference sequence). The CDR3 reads CASSQRGEQFF. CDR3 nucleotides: TGTGCCAGCAGCCAACGGGGTGAGCAGTTCTTC.

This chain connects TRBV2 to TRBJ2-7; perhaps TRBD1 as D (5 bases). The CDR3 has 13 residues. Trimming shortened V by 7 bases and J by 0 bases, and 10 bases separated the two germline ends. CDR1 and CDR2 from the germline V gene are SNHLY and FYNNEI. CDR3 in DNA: TGTGCCAGCAAGGAGACAGCCTCCTACGAGCAGTACTTC. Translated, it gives CASKETASYEQYF.

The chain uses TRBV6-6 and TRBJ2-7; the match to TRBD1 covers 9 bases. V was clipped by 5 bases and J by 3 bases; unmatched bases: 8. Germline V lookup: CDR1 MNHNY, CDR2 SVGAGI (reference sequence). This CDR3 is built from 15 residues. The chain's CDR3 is CASSTSGTGLYEQYF. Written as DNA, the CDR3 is TGTGCCAGCAGTACCTCCGGGACAGGGCTCTACGAGCAGTACTTC.

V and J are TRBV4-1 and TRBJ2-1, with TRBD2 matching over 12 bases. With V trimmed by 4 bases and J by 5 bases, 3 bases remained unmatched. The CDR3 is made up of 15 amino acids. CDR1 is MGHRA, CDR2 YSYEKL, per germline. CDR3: CASSRRLAGDNEQFF. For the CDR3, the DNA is TGCGCCAGCAGCCGTCGACTAGCGGGAGACAATGAGCAGTTCTTC.

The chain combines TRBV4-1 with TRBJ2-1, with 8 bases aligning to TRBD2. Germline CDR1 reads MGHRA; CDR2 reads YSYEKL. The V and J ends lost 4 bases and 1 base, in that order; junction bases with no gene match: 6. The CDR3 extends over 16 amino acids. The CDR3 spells CASSRARGASYNEQFF. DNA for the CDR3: TGCGCCAGCAGCCGAGCGCGGGGGGCTTCCTACAATGAGCAGTTCTTC.

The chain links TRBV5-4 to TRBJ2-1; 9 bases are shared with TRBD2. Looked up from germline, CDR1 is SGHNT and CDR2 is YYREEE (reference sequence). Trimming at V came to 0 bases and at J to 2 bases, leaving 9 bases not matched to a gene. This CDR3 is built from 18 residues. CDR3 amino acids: CASSLVPLREGPYNEQFF. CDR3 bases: TGTGCCAGCAGCTTGGTCCCCTTGCGGGAGGGCCCCTACAATGAGCAGTTCTTC.

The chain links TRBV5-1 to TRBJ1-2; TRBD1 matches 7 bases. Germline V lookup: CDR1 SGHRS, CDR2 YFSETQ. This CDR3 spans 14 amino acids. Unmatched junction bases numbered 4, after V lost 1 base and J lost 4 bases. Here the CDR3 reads CASSLRGDSYGYTF. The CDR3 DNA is TGCGCCAGCAGCTTGCGAGGGGACAGCTATGGCTACACCTTC.

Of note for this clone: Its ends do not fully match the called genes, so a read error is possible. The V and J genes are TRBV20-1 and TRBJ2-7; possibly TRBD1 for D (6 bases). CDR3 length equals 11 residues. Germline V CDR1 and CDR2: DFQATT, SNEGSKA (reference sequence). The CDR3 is CSAGDRLGQYF. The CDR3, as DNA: TGCAGTGCTGGAGACAGGCTCGGGCAGTACTTC.

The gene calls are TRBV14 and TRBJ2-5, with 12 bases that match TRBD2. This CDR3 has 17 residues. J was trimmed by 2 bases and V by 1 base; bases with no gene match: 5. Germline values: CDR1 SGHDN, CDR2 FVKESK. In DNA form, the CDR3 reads TGTGCCAGCAGCCAAGGACTAGCGGGAGTTCGTCAAGAGACCCAGTACTTC. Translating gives CASSQGLAGVRQETQYF.

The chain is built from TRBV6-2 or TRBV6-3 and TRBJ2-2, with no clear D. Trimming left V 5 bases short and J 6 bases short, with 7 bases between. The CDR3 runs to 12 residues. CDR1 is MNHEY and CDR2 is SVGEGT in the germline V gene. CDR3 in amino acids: CASSLQAGELFF. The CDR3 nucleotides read TGTGCCAGCAGTCTTCAGGCCGGGGAGCTGTTTTTT.

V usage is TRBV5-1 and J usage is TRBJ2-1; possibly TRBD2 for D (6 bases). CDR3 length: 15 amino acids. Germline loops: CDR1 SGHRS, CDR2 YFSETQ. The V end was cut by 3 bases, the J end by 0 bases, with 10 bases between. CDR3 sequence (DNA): TGCGCCAGCAGCTCTAGCGCCAGCTCCTACAATGAGCAGTTCTTC. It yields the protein CASSSSASSYNEQFF.

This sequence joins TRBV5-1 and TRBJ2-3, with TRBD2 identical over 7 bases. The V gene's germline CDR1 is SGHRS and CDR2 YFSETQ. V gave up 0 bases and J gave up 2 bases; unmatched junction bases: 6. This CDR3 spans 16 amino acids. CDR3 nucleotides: TGCGCCAGCAGCTTGGGGGCGGGAGCCTTCACAGATACGCAGTATTTT. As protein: CASSLGAGAFTDTQYF.

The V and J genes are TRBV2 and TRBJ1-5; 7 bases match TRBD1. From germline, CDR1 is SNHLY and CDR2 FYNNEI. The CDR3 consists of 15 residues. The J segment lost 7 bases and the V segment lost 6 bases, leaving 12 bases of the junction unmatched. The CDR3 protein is CASSQGVASVQPQHF. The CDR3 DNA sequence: TGTGCCAGCAGCCAGGGGGTAGCGTCGGTCCAGCCCCAGCATTTT. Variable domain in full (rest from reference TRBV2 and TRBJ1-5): EPEVTQTPSHQVTQMGQEVILRCVPISNHLYFYWYRQILGQKVEFLVSFYNNEISEKSEIFDDQFSVERPDGSNFTLKIRSTKLEDSAMYFCASSQGVASVQPQHFGDGTRLSIL.

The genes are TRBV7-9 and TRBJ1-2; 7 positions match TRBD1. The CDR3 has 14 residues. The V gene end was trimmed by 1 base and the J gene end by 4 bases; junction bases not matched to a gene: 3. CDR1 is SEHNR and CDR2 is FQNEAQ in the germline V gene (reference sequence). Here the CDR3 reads CASSLVDRTYGYTF. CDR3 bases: TGTGCCAGCAGCTTAGTGGACAGGACCTATGGCTACACCTTC.

The CDR3 here is CASGAGPAYEQYF. The DNA of the CDR3 is TGTGCCAGCGGGGCGGGACCGGCCTACGAGCAGTACTTC. The chain couples TRBV7-2 to TRBJ2-7; possibly TRBD2 for D (6 bases). Trimming removed 8 bases at V and 2 bases at J, with 13 bases between. The CDR3 loop spans 13 amino acids. Per the germline V gene, CDR1 is SGHTA and CDR2 is FQGNSA.

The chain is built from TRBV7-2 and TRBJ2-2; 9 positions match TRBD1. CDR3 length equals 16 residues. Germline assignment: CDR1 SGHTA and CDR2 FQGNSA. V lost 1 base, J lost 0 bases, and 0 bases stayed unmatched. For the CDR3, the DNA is TGTGCCAGCAGCTTAGGACAGGGGGCGAACACCGGGGAGCTGTTTTTT. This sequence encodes CASSLGQGANTGELFF.

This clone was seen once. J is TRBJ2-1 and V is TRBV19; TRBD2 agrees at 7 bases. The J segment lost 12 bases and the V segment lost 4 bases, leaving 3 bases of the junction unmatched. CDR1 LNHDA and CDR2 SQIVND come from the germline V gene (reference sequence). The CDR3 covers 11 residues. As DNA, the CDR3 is TGTGCCAGTAGTAACCCGGGAGGGCAGTTCTTC. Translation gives CASSNPGGQFF. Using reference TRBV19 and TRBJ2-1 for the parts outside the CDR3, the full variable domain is DGGITQSPKYLFRKEGQNVTLSCEQNLNHDAMYWYRQDPGQGLRLIYYSQIVNDFQKGDIAEGYSVSREKKESFPLTVTSAQKNPTAFYLCASSNPGGQFFGPGTRLTVL.